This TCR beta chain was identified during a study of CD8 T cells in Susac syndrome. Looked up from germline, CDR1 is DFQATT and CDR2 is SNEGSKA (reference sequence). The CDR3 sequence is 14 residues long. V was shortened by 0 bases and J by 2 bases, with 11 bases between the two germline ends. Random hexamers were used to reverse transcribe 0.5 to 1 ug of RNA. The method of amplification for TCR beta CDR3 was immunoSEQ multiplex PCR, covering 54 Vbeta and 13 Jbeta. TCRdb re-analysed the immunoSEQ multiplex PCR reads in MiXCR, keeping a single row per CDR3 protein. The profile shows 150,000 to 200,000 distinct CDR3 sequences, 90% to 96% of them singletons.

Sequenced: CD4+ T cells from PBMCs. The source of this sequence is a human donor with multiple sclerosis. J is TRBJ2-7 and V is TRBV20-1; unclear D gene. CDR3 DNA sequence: TGCAGTGCTAGAGATTGGGAAGGGACCTACGAGCAGTACTTC. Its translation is CSARDWEGTYEQYF.